The rows below give T cell receptor beta chains drawn from one sample of a study of blood T cell repertoires in COVID-19. Assay: immunoSEQ multiplex PCR; the TCRdb copy retains only in-frame clones and omits some. In the table there are 85,000 to 120,000 clones, 71% of which are singletons. Sequencing was carried out using peripheral blood. These receptors all stem from a human donor with acute or convalescent COVID-19. The donor label of this sample is uncertain. Each CDR3 is given with its conserved first and last residue. The D gene is left open where the match is weak. The size field is filled for only some rows; it gives once, few, many or a size class.

d_gene	v_gene	j_gene	abundance	CDR3nt	CDR3aa
NA	TRBV5-4	TRBJ1-1	few	TGTGCCAGCAGCCCCAATCCTGCAGGGAACACTGAAGCTTTCTTT	CASSPNPAGNTEAFF
NA	TRBV28	TRBJ1-2	NA	TGTGCCAGCAACGCGGACAGTAACTATGGCTACACCTTC	CASNADSNYGYTF
NA	TRBV7-9	TRBJ1-4	medium-sized	TGTGCCAGCAGCTTAGGCGCAGGGAAGAATGAAAAACTGTTTTTT	CASSLGAGKNEKLFF
NA	TRBV6-1	TRBJ2-1	NA	TGTGCCAGCAGTGAAAATCAGGGGAACAATGAGCAGTTCTTC	CASSENQGNNEQFF
TRBD2	TRBV24-1	TRBJ2-3	NA	TGTGCCACCAGTGATTTCGGCGGGGGGACCACAGATACGCAGTATTTT	CATSDFGGGTTDTQYF
NA	TRBV30	TRBJ1-2	NA	TGTGCCTGGAGTGCCAGCGGACCGGGATATGGCTACACCTTC	CAWSASGPGYGYTF
NA	TRBV14	TRBJ1-2	NA	TGTGCCAGCAGCCAAGCCAGAAACTATGGCTACACCTTC	CASSQARNYGYTF
TRBD1	TRBV7-2	TRBJ1-2	NA	TGTGCCAGCAGCTCCTCCAGGGGGAACTATGGCTACACCTTC	CASSSSRGNYGYTF
NA	TRBV5-1	TRBJ1-5	NA	TGCGCCAGCAGCCTGGACAGCCAACAGGGGCCCCAGCATTTT	CASSLDSQQGPQHF
NA	TRBV7-7	TRBJ2-5	NA	TGTGCCAGCAGCTTTGGCCACCAAGAGACCCAGTACTTC	CASSFGHQETQYF
NA	TRBV7-2	TRBJ2-1	NA	TGTGCCAGCAGCCCCCAGGCAGGGCATTCCTACAATGAGCAGTTCTTC	CASSPQAGHSYNEQFF
NA	TRBV28	TRBJ1-4	once	TGTGCCAGCAGCTTACGACTAGGGGCGGGAATGGAAAAACTGTTTTTT	CASSLRLGAGMEKLFF
NA	TRBV28	TRBJ1-5	NA	TGTGCCAGCAGTTCTCTTGGCAGGGGTCGGATGAATCAGCCCCAGCATTTT	CASSSLGRGRMNQPQHF
TRBD2	TRBV9	TRBJ2-2	NA	TGTGCCAGCAGCGTAGACGGGAGGGGTTGGACCGGGGAGCTGTTTTTT	CASSVDGRGWTGELFF
NA	TRBV7-8	TRBJ1-6	NA	TGTGCCAGCAGCTTAGGAACAAATTCACCCCTCCACTTT	CASSLGTNSPLHF
TRBD1	TRBV6-1	TRBJ2-4	NA	TGTGCCAGCAGTGAAAGTATCCAGGGGGCCCGTTTAGCCAAAAACATTCAGTACTTC	CASSESIQGARLAKNIQYF
TRBD2	TRBV18	TRBJ2-3	few	TGTGCCAGCTTCTTTAGCGGGGCTACAGATACGCAGTATTTT	CASFFSGATDTQYF
NA	TRBV7-6	TRBJ2-2	few	TGTGCCAGCAGCTTAGCCCCAGGGGACGGCGGGGAGCTGTTTTTT	CASSLAPGDGGELFF
NA	TRBV5-6	TRBJ1-2	NA	TGTGCCAGCAGCCTCCTGGGGGGAAAGAACTATGGCTACACCTTC	CASSLLGGKNYGYTF
NA	TRBV10-3	TRBJ1-6	few	TGTGCCATCAGAGGGGGAGTTGATTCACCCCTCCACTTT	CAIRGGVDSPLHF
NA	TRBV6-5	TRBJ1-2	NA	TGTGCCAGCAGGCCGATGGGGGGCTATGGCTACACCTTC	CASRPMGGYGYTF
NA	TRBV9	TRBJ2-3	NA	TGTGCCAGCAGCGAGGAGCCTAGCACAGATACGCAGTATTTT	CASSEEPSTDTQYF
NA	TRBV7-2	TRBJ2-2	NA	TGTGCCAGCAGCTTCTACCCTGGGGCAGTGTTGGACGGGGAGCTGTTTTTT	CASSFYPGAVLDGELFF
NA	TRBV7-2	TRBJ2-3	NA	TGTGCCAGCAGCTCAACCGCTACAGCAGATACGCAGTATTTT	CASSSTATADTQYF
NA	TRBV14	TRBJ1-4	NA	TGTGCCAGCAGCCGGGCGGAAAAACTGTTTTTT	CASSRAEKLFF
NA	TRBV20-1	TRBJ1-2	NA	TGCAGTGCTAGTCTAGGATGGGAGAACTATGGCTACACCTTC	CSASLGWENYGYTF
NA	TRBV2	TRBJ1-2	NA	TGTGCCAGCAGGGACACCCCCTATGGCTACACCTTC	CASRDTPYGYTF
NA	TRBV6-5	TRBJ1-3	NA	TGTGCCAGCAGTTACCGCAGGCAATCTGGAAACACCATATATTTT	CASSYRRQSGNTIYF
NA	TRBV5-1	TRBJ2-5	NA	TGCGCCAGCAGCTTGGGTCTACAAGAGACCCAGTACTTC	CASSLGLQETQYF
TRBD1	TRBV5-1	TRBJ1-6	NA	TGCGCCAGCAGCCTGGGAACGGGACAGATAAATTCACCCCTCCACTTT	CASSLGTGQINSPLHF
NA	TRBV20-1	TRBJ2-7	once	TGCAGTGCTAGTTGGGCTGGGGAGCAGTACTTC	CSASWAGEQYF
TRBD2	TRBV7-9	TRBJ2-5	medium-sized	TGTGCCAGCAGCTGGTTTAGCGGGCCCCTCCAAGAGACCCAGTACTTC	CASSWFSGPLQETQYF
NA	TRBV5-5	TRBJ1-2	NA	TGTGCCAGCAGCTTGGAGGGAGGGGAGGCGCGGGGCTACACCTTC	CASSLEGGEARGYTF
TRBD1	TRBV5-1	TRBJ1-4	NA	TGCGCCAGCAGCTGGGACAGGGAAACTAATGAAAAACTGTTTTTT	CASSWDRETNEKLFF
TRBD2	TRBV7-9	TRBJ2-1	NA	TGTGCCAGCAGCCCAAACCTAGCGGGGGCCATCAATGAGCAGTTCTTC	CASSPNLAGAINEQFF
NA	TRBV6-5	TRBJ1-5	NA	TGTGCCAGCAGGGGGGACTTTAATCAGCCCCAGCATTTT	CASRGDFNQPQHF
TRBD1	TRBV25-1	TRBJ2-5	NA	TGTGCCAGCAGTGAATACAGGGGGCATCAAGAGACCCAGTACTTC	CASSEYRGHQETQYF
NA	TRBV7-9	TRBJ2-3	NA	TGTGCCAGCAGCTTCGGGGGTTCGGCCGCTATTAGCACAGATACGCAGTATTTT	CASSFGGSAAISTDTQYF
NA	TRBV12-5	TRBJ1-1	NA	TGTGCTAGTGGTTTGCGGGGGAACACTGAAGCTTTCTTT	CASGLRGNTEAFF
NA	TRBV28	TRBJ2-7	once	TGTGCCAGCAGGAAAAGGCCGGCAGGCGCACCCTACGAGCAGTACTTC	CASRKRPAGAPYEQYF
NA	TRBV7-2	TRBJ2-7	NA	TGTGCCAGCAGTCAAACCGGAGCGGGTCTTGACTTC	CASSQTGAGLDF
TRBD1	TRBV24-1	TRBJ2-6	once	TGTGCCACCAGTGATCGGACCGGGACAGGGAGCTCTGGGGCCAACGTCCTGACTTTC	CATSDRTGTGSSGANVLTF
NA	TRBV2	TRBJ2-3	NA	TGTGCCAGCAGTGAATCGGGGTTCACAGATACGCAGTATTTT	CASSESGFTDTQYF
NA	TRBV7-2	TRBJ1-6	NA	TGTGCCAGCAGCGGAGAGATCTCCTATAATTCACCCCTCCACTTT	CASSGEISYNSPLHF
NA	TRBV14	TRBJ1-2	NA	TGTGCCAGCAGCCACGACAGGCGTGGCTACACCTTC	CASSHDRRGYTF
NA	TRBV18	TRBJ1-1	NA	TGTGCCAGCTCACCACCCGAACAACTGAACACTGAAGCTTTCTTT	CASSPPEQLNTEAFF
TRBD2	TRBV19	TRBJ2-1	NA	TGTGCCAGTAGTACTCCTGAAAGCGGGGGGGTGACTTACAATGAGCAGTTCTTC	CASSTPESGGVTYNEQFF
TRBD1	TRBV6-5	TRBJ1-5	NA	TGTGCCAGCAGGCAGATACAGGGGGCCGATCAGCCCCAGCATTTT	CASRQIQGADQPQHF
TRBD1	TRBV4-1	TRBJ1-1	NA	TGCGCCAGCAGCCGCATCGGGCAGGGGGCACGACGCACTGAAGCTTTCTTT	CASSRIGQGARRTEAFF